This T cell receptor (beta chain) was sequenced during a study of T cells after yellow fever vaccination. Broader study findings: Weaker, the secondary response peaked sooner, at day 5 versus 15.

Turning to this clonotype: No antigen is known for it.

TCRdb independently ran MiXCR on the 5' RACE reads; one entry per CDR3 protein. This sample has 320,000 or so distinct CDR3 sequences; 7% to 9% occur once, and the top ten carry 17%. There are 15 residues in the CDR3. Trimming shortened V by 0 bases and J by 4 bases, and 11 bases separated the two germline ends. Looked up from germline, CDR1 is LNHDA and CDR2 is SQIVND (reference sequence). Source: PBMCs, taken around 45 days after the first yellow fever vaccination. The receptor was isolated from a man aged 18 to 29 who received the YFV17D yellow fever vaccine. This rearrangement joins TRBV19 to TRBJ2-3; maybe TRBD1 (6 bases). CDR3 residues: CASSIESRGPDTQYF. As DNA, the CDR3 is TGTGCCAGTAGTATAGAGAGCAGGGGCCCAGATACGCAGTATTTT.